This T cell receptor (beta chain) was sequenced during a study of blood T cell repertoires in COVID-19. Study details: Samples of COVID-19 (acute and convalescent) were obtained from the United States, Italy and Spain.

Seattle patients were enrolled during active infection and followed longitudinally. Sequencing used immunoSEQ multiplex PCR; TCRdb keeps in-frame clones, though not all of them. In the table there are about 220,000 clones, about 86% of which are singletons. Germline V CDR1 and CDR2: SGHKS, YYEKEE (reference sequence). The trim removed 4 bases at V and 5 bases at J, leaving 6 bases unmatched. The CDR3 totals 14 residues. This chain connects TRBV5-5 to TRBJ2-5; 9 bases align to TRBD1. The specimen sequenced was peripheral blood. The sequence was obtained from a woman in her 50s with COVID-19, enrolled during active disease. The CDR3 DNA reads TGTGCCAGCAGCCAACAGGGGGCGAGGGAGACCCAGTACTTC. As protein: CASSQQGARETQYF.